This is a list of T cell receptor beta chains from one sample in a study of PD-1 blockade in classical Hodgkin lymphoma. Assay used: immunoSEQ multiplex PCR; TCRdb lists only in-frame clones, some missing. Altogether 10,000 to 15,000 clones are present, more than 65% being singletons, with the ten largest covering 24%. The starting material was CD8+ T cells from blood, obtained at baseline. Receptor source: a human donor with classical Hodgkin lymphoma. CDR3s leave out the opening cysteine and the closing phenylalanine or tryptophan. Fields, in order: J gene, V gene, CDR3 protein.

TRBJ2-5 TRBV27 ASSPPGQGGETQY
TRBJ2-5 TRBV4-3 ASSPGLQETQY
TRBJ2-5 TRBV7-2 ASSRVGETQY
TRBJ1-2 TRBV6-6 ASSLGADNYGYT
TRBJ2-5 TRBV4-2 ASSQDLAGGRPETQY
TRBJ1-4 TRBV7-9 ASSSGLGQEGASYEKLF
TRBJ2-5 TRBV18 ASSPSDELETQY
TRBJ1-1 TRBV6-5 ASSYFELNTEAF
TRBJ2-5 TRBV5-1 ASSSLAGRQETQY
TRBJ2-1 TRBV4-3 ASSQDSTPSGSYNEQF
TRBJ2-7 TRBV27 ASSSGLSYEQY
TRBJ2-5 TRBV4-3 ASSQDGTSPAETQY
TRBJ2-6 TRBV9 ASSHTAAGANVLT
TRBJ2-5 TRBV5-6 ASSSQLDYDQETQY
TRBJ2-3 TRBV7-2 ASSWGDFSTDTQY
TRBJ2-7 TRBV2 ASTLAPLTRDEQY
TRBJ2-7 TRBV6-1 ASSDSPTAYEQY
TRBJ2-2 TRBV6-4 ASSDGTNTGELF
TRBJ2-3 TRBV13 ASSSSFSGGSTDTQY
TRBJ2-7 TRBV10-3 AIRGQGTDEQY
TRBJ2-1 TRBV9 ASTGLAGSRGDGEQF
TRBJ2-5 TRBV25-1 ASSEVLTGQETQY
TRBJ1-1 TRBV27 ASSFFPPGQEDTEAF
TRBJ2-1 TRBV5-4 ASSLHTGVGFSNEQF
- TRBV4-1 ASSPTGTGFNEQY
TRBJ2-7 TRBV7-9 ASSLPGLGISEQY